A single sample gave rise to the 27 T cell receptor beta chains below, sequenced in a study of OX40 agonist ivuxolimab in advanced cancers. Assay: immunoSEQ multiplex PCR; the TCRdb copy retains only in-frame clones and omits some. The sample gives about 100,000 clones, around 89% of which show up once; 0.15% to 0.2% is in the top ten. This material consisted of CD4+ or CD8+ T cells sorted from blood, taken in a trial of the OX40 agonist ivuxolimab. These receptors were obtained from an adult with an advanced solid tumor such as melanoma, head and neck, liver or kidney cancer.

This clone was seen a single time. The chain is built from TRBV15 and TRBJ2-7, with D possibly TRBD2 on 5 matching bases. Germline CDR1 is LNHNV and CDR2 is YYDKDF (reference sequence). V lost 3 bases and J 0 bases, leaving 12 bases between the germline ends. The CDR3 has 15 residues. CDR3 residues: CATSSSRTLSYEQYF. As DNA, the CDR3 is TGTGCCACCAGCAGTTCAAGGACTCTCTCCTACGAGCAGTACTTC.

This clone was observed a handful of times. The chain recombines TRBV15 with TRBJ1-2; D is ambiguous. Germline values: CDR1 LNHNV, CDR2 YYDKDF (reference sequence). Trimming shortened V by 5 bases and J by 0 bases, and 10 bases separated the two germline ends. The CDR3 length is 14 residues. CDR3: CATSVPGTNYGYTF. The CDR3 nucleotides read TGTGCCACCAGCGTCCCGGGAACTAACTATGGCTACACCTTC.

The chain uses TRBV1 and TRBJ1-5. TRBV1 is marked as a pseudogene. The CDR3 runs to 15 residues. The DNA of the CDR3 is TGCACCAGCAGCCAAGGGCCCGGACTTGGTCAGCCCCAGCATTTT. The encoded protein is CTSSQGPGLGQPQHF.

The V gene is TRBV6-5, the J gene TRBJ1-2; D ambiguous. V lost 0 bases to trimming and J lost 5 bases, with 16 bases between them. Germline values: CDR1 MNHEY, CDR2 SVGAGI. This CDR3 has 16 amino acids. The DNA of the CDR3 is TGTGCCAGCAGTTACTCAGCCCAGATCGGAGATTATGGCTACACCTTC. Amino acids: CASSYSAQIGDYGYTF.

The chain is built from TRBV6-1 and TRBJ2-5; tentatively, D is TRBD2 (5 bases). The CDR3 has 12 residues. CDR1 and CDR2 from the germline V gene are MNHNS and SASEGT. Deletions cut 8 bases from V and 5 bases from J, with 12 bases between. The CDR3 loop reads CASGPSSETQYF. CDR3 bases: TGTGCCAGCGGTCCTTCTAGCGAGACCCAGTACTTC.

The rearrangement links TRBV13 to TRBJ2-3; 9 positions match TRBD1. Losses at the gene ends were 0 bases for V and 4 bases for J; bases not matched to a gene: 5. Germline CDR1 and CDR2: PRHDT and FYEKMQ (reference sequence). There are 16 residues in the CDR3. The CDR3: CASSLGPGTGSDTQYF. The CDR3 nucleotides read TGTGCCAGCAGCTTAGGCCCTGGGACAGGGTCAGATACGCAGTATTTT. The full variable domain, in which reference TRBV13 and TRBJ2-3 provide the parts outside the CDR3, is AAGVIQSPRHLIKEKRETATLKCYPIPRHDTVYWYQQGPGQDPQFLISFYEKMQSDKGSIPDRFSAQQFSDYHSELNMSSLELGDSALYFCASSLGPGTGSDTQYFGPGTRLTVL.

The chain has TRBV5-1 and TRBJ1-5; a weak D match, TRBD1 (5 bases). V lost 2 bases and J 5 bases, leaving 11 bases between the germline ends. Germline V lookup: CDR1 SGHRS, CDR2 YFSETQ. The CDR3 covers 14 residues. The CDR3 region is CASSFGAPDQPQHF. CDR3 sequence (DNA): TGCGCCAGCAGCTTTGGGGCACCCGATCAGCCCCAGCATTTT.

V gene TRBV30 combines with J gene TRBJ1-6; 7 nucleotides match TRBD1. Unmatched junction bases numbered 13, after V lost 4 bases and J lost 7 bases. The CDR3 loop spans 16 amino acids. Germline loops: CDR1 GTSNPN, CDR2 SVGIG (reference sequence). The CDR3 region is CAWTKTTGTANSPLHF. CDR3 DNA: TGTGCCTGGACCAAAACGACCGGGACAGCCAATTCACCCCTCCACTTT.

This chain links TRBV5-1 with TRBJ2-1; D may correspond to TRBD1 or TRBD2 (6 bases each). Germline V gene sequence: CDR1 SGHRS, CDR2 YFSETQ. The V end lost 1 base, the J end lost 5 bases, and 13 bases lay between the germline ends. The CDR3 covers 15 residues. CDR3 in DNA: TGCGCCAGCAGCTTGAAGTGGGGGGCGGACAATGAGCAGTTCTTC. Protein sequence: CASSLKWGADNEQFF.

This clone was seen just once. CDR3 bases: TGTGCCAGCAGTCTTAGCGGGGCTAGCGGGTCCTACGAGCAGTACTTC. This translates into CASSLSGASGSYEQYF. This chain joins TRBV27 and TRBJ2-7, with 8 bases aligning to TRBD2. This CDR3 has 16 residues. Germline V CDR1 and CDR2: MNHEY, SMNVEV (reference sequence). The V gene end was trimmed by 5 bases and the J gene end by 1 base; junction bases not matched to a gene: 10.

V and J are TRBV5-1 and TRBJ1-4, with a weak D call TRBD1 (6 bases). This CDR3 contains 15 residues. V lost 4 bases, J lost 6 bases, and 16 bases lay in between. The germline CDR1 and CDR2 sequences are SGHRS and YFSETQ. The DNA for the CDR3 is TGCGCCAGCAGCGACCCCAGGGGATTCGATGAAAAACTGTTTTTT. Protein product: CASSDPRGFDEKLFF.

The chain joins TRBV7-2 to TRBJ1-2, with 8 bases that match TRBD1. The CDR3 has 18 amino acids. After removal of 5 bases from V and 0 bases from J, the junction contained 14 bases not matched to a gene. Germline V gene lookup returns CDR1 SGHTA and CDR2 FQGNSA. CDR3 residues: CASSPGVGQASSNYGYTF. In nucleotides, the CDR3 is TGTGCCAGCAGCCCGGGCGTGGGACAGGCCTCCTCTAACTATGGCTACACCTTC.

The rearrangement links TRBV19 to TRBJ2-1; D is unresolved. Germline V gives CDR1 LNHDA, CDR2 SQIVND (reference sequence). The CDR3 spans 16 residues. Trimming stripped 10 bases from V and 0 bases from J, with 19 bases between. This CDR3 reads CATSKGRAVSYNEQFF. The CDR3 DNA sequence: TGTGCCACCTCGAAAGGTCGGGCGGTCTCCTACAATGAGCAGTTCTTC. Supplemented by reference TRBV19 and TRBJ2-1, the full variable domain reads DGGITQSPKYLFRKEGQNVTLSCEQNLNHDAMYWYRQDPGQGLRLIYYSQIVNDFQKGDIAEGYSVSREKKESFPLTVTSAQKNPTAFYLCATSKGRAVSYNEQFFGPGTRLTVL.

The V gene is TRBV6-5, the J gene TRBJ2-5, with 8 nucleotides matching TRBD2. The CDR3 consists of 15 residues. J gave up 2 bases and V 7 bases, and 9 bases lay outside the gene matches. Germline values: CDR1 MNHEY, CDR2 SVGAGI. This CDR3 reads CASTRSGVGQETQYF. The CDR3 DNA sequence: TGTGCCAGCACCCGTAGCGGGGTCGGACAAGAGACCCAGTACTTC.

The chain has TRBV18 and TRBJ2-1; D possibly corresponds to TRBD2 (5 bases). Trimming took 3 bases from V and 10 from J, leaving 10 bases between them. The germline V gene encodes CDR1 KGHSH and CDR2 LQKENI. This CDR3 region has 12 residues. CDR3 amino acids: CASSPGVMEQFF. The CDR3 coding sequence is TGTGCCAGCTCACCGGGAGTCATGGAGCAGTTCTTC.

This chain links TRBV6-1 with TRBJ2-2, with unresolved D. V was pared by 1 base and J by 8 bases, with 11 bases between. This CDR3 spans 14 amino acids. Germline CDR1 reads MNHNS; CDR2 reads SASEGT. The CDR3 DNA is TGTGCCAGCAGTGAAGGGTGGGGTGGAGGGGAGCTGTTTTTT. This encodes CASSEGWGGGELFF.

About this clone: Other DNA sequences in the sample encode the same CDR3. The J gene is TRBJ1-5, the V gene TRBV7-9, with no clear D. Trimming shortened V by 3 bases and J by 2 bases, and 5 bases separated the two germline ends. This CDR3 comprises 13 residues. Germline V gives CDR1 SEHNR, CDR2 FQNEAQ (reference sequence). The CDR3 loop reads CASSLDGNQPQHF. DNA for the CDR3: TGTGCCAGCAGCTTGGATGGCAATCAGCCCCAGCATTTT.

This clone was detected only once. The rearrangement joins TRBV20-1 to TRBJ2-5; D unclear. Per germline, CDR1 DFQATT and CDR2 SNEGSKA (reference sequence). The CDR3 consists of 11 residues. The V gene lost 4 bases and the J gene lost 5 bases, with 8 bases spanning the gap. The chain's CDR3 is CSATITETQYF. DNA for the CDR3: TGCAGTGCTACCATAACTGAGACCCAGTACTTC.

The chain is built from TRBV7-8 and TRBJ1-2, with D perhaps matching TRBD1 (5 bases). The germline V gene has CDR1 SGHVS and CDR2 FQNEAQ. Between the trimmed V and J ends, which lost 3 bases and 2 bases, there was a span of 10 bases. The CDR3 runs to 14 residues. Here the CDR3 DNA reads TGTGCCAGCAGCTTGGCGGGGGGAAACTATGGCTACACCTTC. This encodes CASSLAGGNYGYTF. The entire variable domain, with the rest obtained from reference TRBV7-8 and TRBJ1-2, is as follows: GAGVSQSPRYKVAKRGQDVALRCDPISGHVSLFWYQQALGQGPEFLTYFQNEAQLDKSGLPSDRFFAERPEGSVSTLKIQRTQQEDSAVYLCASSLAGGNYGYTFGSGTRLTVV.

The CDR3 DNA reads TGTGCCAGTAGTCCTGGGACAGGGACTAACTATGGCTACACCTTC. Translated: CASSPGTGTNYGYTF. The V gene is TRBV19, the J gene TRBJ1-2; 9 bases map to TRBD1. Trimming at V came to 5 bases and at J to 0 bases, leaving 4 bases not matched to a gene. The CDR3 spans 15 residues. Germline V lookup: CDR1 LNHDA, CDR2 SQIVND (reference sequence).

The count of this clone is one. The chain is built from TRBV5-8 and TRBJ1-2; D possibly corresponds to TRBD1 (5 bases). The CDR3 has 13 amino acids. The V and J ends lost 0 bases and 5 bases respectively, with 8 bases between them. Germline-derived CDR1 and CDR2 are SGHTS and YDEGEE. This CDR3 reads CASSLVRGYGYTF. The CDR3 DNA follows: TGTGCCAGCAGCTTGGTCCGGGGGTATGGCTACACCTTC. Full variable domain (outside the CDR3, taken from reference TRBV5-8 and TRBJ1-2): EAGVTQSPTHLIKTRGQQATLRCSPISGHTSVYWYQQALGLGLQFLLWYDEGEERNRGNFPPRFSGRQFPNYSSELNVNALELEDSALYLCASSLVRGYGYTFGSGTRLTVV.

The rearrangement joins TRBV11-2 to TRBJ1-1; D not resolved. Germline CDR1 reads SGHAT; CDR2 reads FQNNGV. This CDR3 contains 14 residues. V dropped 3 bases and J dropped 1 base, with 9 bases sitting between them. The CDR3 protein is CASSFPVWNTEAFF. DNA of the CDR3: TGTGCCAGCAGCTTCCCAGTTTGGAACACTGAAGCTTTCTTT. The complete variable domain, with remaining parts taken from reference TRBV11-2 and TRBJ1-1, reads EAGVAQSPRYKIIEKRQSVAFWCNPISGHATLYWYQQILGQGPKLLIQFQNNGVVDDSQLPKDRFSAERLKGVDSTLKIQPAKLEDSAVYLCASSFPVWNTEAFFGQGTRLTVV.

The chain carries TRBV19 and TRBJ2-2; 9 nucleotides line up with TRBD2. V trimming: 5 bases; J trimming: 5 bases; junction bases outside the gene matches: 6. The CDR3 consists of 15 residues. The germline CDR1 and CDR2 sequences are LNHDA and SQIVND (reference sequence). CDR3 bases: TGTGCCAGTAGTCTGGGGACTAGCCGAACCGGGGAGCTGTTTTTT. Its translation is CASSLGTSRTGELFF.

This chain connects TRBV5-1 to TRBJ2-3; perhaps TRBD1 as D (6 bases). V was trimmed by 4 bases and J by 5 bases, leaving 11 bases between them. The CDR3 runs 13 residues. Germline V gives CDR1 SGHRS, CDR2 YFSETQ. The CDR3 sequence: CASSGTRLDTQYF. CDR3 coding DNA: TGCGCCAGCAGCGGGACACGTCTAGATACGCAGTATTTT.

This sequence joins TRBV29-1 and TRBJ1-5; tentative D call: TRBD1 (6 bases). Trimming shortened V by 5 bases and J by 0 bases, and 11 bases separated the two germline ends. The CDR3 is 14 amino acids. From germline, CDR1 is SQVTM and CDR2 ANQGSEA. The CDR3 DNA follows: TGCAGCGTTTCACAGGGCGCTAGCAATCAGCCCCAGCATTTT. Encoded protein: CSVSQGASNQPQHF.

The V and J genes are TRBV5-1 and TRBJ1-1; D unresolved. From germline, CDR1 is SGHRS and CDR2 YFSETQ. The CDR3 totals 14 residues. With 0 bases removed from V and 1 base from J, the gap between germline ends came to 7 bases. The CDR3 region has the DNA TGCGCCAGCAGCTTGGCTCAGCAGAACACTGAAGCTTTCTTT. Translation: CASSLAQQNTEAFF.

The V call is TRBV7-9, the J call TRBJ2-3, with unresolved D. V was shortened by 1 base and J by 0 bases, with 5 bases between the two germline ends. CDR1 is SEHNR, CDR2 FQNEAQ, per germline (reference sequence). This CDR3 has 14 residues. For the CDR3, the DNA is TGTGCCAGCAGCTTAGAACATAGCACAGATACGCAGTATTTT. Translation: CASSLEHSTDTQYF.